The 22 T cell receptor beta chains reported below all come from one sample, sequenced in a study of graft-versus-host responses after intestinal transplantation. Only in-frame clones appear in the TCRdb table, and some are missing; sequencing was by immunoSEQ multiplex PCR. The profile shows over 75,000 clones, 85% to 95% of them singletons. No antigens are known for them. The sample here was unstimulated CD8+ T cells sorted from spleen or lymph node cells, taken before transplant. The source of these receptors is a human donor who was the organ donor for an intestinal transplant.

The chain carries TRBV9 and TRBJ1-2; D possibly corresponds to TRBD1 (5 bases). V was clipped by 1 base and J by 4 bases, with 8 bases between them. Germline-derived CDR1 and CDR2 are SGDLS and YYNGEE. This CDR3 has 13 amino acids. CDR3 protein: CASSVSGGYGYTF. DNA of the CDR3: TGTGCCAGCAGCGTATCGGGGGGCTATGGCTACACCTTC.

The sample holds a few counts of this clone. The gene calls are TRBV30 and TRBJ1-2; TRBD1 might be the D (5 bases). The CDR3 extends over 13 amino acids. The V gene's germline CDR1 is GTSNPN and CDR2 SVGIG (reference sequence). Trimming cost V 6 bases and J 3 bases, with 14 bases left between them. The CDR3 reads CACLLQGYYGYTF. The DNA for the CDR3 is TGTGCCTGCCTGCTTCAGGGATACTATGGCTACACCTTC.

For the CDR3, the DNA is TGCGCCAGCAGCTTGATTGCGGCAGGGACTTCTAACTATGGCTACACCTTC. It is translated as CASSLIAAGTSNYGYTF. This rearrangement joins TRBV5-1 to TRBJ1-2, with D possibly TRBD1 on 5 matching bases. The CDR3 has 17 amino acids. The V end was cut by 1 base, the J end by 0 bases, with 16 bases between. Germline V gene data show CDR1 as SGHRS and CDR2 as YFSETQ.

This rearrangement joins TRBV5-1 to TRBJ1-6; 7 bases align to TRBD1. The CDR3 is 18 amino acids. Germline loops: CDR1 SGHRS, CDR2 YFSETQ. With V trimmed by 5 bases and J by 10 bases, 21 bases remained unmatched. CDR3 DNA sequence: TGCGCCAGCAGGAGTTATCCTCTCGGAATCCTCAGGGGGTCACCCCTCCACTTT. Amino acid sequence: CASRSYPLGILRGSPLHF.

With regard to this clone: One end of the junction does not line up with germline, which may come from a read error. The V gene is TRBV19, the J gene TRBJ2-7; D is ambiguous. The CDR3 covers 13 residues. Per germline, CDR1 LNHDA and CDR2 SQIVND (reference sequence). The CDR3 sequence: CAGSVGSAYEQYF. The CDR3 nucleotides read TGTGCCGGTAGTGTCGGGTCTGCCTACGAGCAGTACTTC. Based on the CDR3 plus reference TRBV19 and TRBJ2-7, the full variable domain is DGGITQSPKYLFRKEGQNVTLSCEQNLNHDAMYWYRQDPGQGLRLIYYSQIVNDFQKGDIAEGYSVSREKKESFPLTVTSAQKNPTAFYLCAGSVGSAYEQYFGPGTRLTVT.

The genes are TRBV7-8 and TRBJ2-7; D may be TRBD2 (6 bases). V lost 3 bases, J lost 3 bases, and 15 bases lay in between. This CDR3 region has 15 residues. CDR1 is SGHVS, CDR2 FQNEAQ, per germline. The CDR3 loop reads CASSFPDGGLYEQYF. The CDR3 DNA sequence: TGTGCCAGCAGCTTCCCTGACGGGGGTCTCTACGAGCAGTACTTC.

The chain carries TRBV4-1 and TRBJ2-2, with D possibly TRBD1 on 6 matching bases. V lost 1 base to trimming and J lost 3 bases, with 12 bases between them. The CDR3 has 16 residues. CDR1 MGHRA and CDR2 YSYEKL come from the germline V gene. CDR3 protein: CASSQGQGSDTGELFF. Written as DNA, the CDR3 is TGCGCCAGCAGCCAAGGTCAGGGGTCGGACACCGGGGAGCTGTTTTTT.

The rearrangement uses TRBV27 and TRBJ2-1; 10 bases match TRBD2. V gave up 6 bases and J gave up 7 bases; unmatched junction bases: 12. From germline, CDR1 is MNHEY and CDR2 SMNVEV (reference sequence). The CDR3 has 16 amino acids. Here the CDR3 reads CASSSVASGSQNEQFF. CDR3 in DNA: TGTGCCAGCAGCAGCGTGGCTAGCGGGAGTCAAAATGAGCAGTTCTTC.

The rearrangement uses TRBV9 and TRBJ2-3, with TRBD1 identical over 10 bases. Trimming removed 3 bases from V and 0 bases from J; junction bases left unmatched: 1. The CDR3 sequence is 15 residues long. The germline gives CDR1 SGDLS, CDR2 YYNGEE. CDR3 residues: CASSGGQGSTDTQYF. The CDR3 DNA is TGTGCCAGCAGCGGGGGACAGGGGAGCACAGATACGCAGTATTTT.

The chain combines TRBV4-1 with TRBJ1-2, with TRBD1 identical over 9 bases. Germline CDR1 MGHRA, CDR2 YSYEKL. The CDR3 has 15 residues. The J segment lost 8 bases and the V segment lost 1 base, leaving 8 bases of the junction unmatched. This CDR3 reads CASSQAVGQGSGYTF. The CDR3 coding sequence is TGCGCCAGCAGCCAAGCCGTTGGACAGGGGAGCGGCTACACCTTC.

The chain links TRBV6-1 to TRBJ1-1; 7 bases map to TRBD1. Germline V lookup: CDR1 MNHNS, CDR2 SASEGT. The CDR3 runs to 14 residues. Trimming cost V 6 bases and J 2 bases; bases outside gene matches: 6. The CDR3 loop reads CASSRDRKNTEAFF. For the CDR3, the DNA is TGTGCCAGCAGCCGGGACAGAAAAAACACTGAAGCTTTCTTT.

The chain combines TRBV5-6 with TRBJ2-2; 9 nucleotides align to TRBD1. Per germline, CDR1 SGHDT and CDR2 YYEEEE. The CDR3 totals 14 residues. Trimming cost V 4 bases and J 4 bases; bases outside gene matches: 2. This CDR3 is CASSGTGITGELFF. As DNA, the CDR3 is TGTGCCAGCAGCGGGACAGGGATCACCGGGGAGCTGTTTTTT.

The V gene is TRBV7-3, the J gene TRBJ2-7, with D maybe TRBD2 (5 bases). This CDR3 has 12 residues. The germline V gene encodes CDR1 SGHTA and CDR2 FQGTGA. V gave up 1 base and J gave up 7 bases, with 8 bases separating them. The CDR3 DNA sequence: TGTGCCAGCAGCTTAATGACGGGAGAGCAGTACTTC. It translates to CASSLMTGEQYF. The full variable domain, with the rest looked up from reference TRBV7-3 and TRBJ2-7, is GAGVSQTPSNKVTEKGKYVELRCDPISGHTALYWYRQSLGQGPEFLIYFQGTGAADDSGLPNDRFFAVRPEGSVSTLKIQRTERGDSAVYLCASSLMTGEQYFGPGTRLTVT.

The chain employs TRBV4-1 and TRBJ1-5; 7 bases are a match to TRBD1. This CDR3 is built from 17 residues. J gave up 4 bases and V 4 bases, and 13 bases lay outside the gene matches. CDR1 and CDR2 from the germline V gene are MGHRA and YSYEKL. The CDR3 is CASSPNDRDEYNQPQHF. The CDR3 region has the DNA TGCGCCAGCAGCCCTAATGACAGGGATGAGTATAATCAGCCCCAGCATTTT.

The CDR3 DNA reads TGTGCCAGCAAGGGGGGGCCGAATGAGCAGTTCTTC. This gives the protein CASKGGPNEQFF. The chain carries TRBV28 and TRBJ2-1; weak D call: TRBD2 (7 bases). The CDR3 sequence is 12 residues long. Trimming left V 7 bases short and J 7 bases short, with 11 bases between. Looked up from germline, CDR1 is MDHEN and CDR2 is SYDVKM.

The chain recombines TRBV28 with TRBJ2-5, with a tentative D call TRBD1 (6 bases). Germline CDR1 MDHEN, CDR2 SYDVKM. CDR3 length equals 14 residues. The V end was cut by 2 bases, the J end by 3 bases, with 10 bases between. The CDR3 DNA sequence: TGTGCCAGCAGTTTAGAGGGGGTGGAAGAGACCCAGTACTTC. It codes for CASSLEGVEETQYF.

The chain combines TRBV9 with TRBJ1-1, with 7 positions matching TRBD1. The CDR3 is made up of 17 amino acids. Per the germline V gene, CDR1 is SGDLS and CDR2 is YYNGEE. V lost 4 bases and J lost 0; bases outside the gene matches: 12. CDR3 sequence (DNA): TGTGCCAGCAGCCCACGGGACAGTATAAACCTGAACACTGAAGCTTTCTTT. This codes for CASSPRDSINLNTEAFF. The whole variable domain, remainder taken from reference TRBV9 and TRBJ1-1, is DSGVTQTPKHLITATGQRVTLRCSPRSGDLSVYWYQQSLDQGLQFLIQYYNGEERAKGNILERFSAQQFPDLHSELNLSSLELGDSALYFCASSPRDSINLNTEAFFGQGTRLTVV.

The chain couples TRBV9 to TRBJ2-7, with 8 positions matching TRBD2. Germline CDR1 and CDR2: SGDLS and YYNGEE. The V gene end was trimmed by 3 bases and the J gene end by 2 bases; junction bases not matched to a gene: 7. The CDR3 extends over 15 amino acids. This chain's CDR3 is CASSAGAGEAYEQYF. CDR3 DNA sequence: TGTGCCAGCAGCGCCGGAGCGGGGGAAGCCTACGAGCAGTACTTC.

This clone was observed a single time. This chain links TRBV28 with TRBJ2-7; TRBD2 might be the D (7 bases). This CDR3 has 14 residues. Trimming removed 6 bases at V and 7 bases at J, with 19 bases between. From germline, CDR1 is MDHEN and CDR2 SYDVKM. The CDR3, as DNA: TGTGCCAGCAGCCCAGGGGCGGGAGCGGGGGAGCAGTACTTC. It codes for CASSPGAGAGEQYF. The full variable domain, completed using reference TRBV28 and TRBJ2-7, is DVKVTQSSRYLVKRTGEKVFLECVQDMDHENMFWYRQDPGLGLRLIYFSYDVKMKEKGDIPEGYSVSREKKERFSLILESASTNQTSMYLCASSPGAGAGEQYFGPGTRLTVT.

This chain links TRBV28 with TRBJ1-6; D call uncertain. CDR1 is MDHEN and CDR2 is SYDVKM in the germline V gene. V was clipped by 7 bases and J by 6 bases, with 10 bases between them. This CDR3 has 13 residues. This chain's CDR3 is CASKEVINSPLHF. CDR3 DNA sequence: TGTGCCAGCAAGGAGGTGATTAATTCACCCCTCCACTTT.

This chain's CDR3 is CASSIDLAGVAKNIQYF. The DNA of the CDR3 is TGTGCCAGTAGTATAGATCTAGCGGGAGTAGCCAAAAACATTCAGTACTTC. The rearrangement joins TRBV19 to TRBJ2-4; 10 bases agree with TRBD2. CDR1 LNHDA and CDR2 SQIVND come from the germline V gene (reference sequence). Losses at the gene ends were 0 bases for V and 0 bases for J; bases not matched to a gene: 2. The CDR3 runs 17 residues.

The rearrangement joins TRBV7-9 to TRBJ2-1, with D perhaps TRBD2 (5 bases). The CDR3 runs to 15 residues. V dropped 4 bases and J dropped 3 bases, with 13 bases sitting between them. Per the germline V gene, CDR1 is SEHNR and CDR2 is FQNEAQ (reference sequence). CDR3 sequence reads: CASSSDGLLYNEQFF. The CDR3 coding sequence is TGTGCCAGCAGCTCCGACGGACTTCTCTACAATGAGCAGTTCTTC.